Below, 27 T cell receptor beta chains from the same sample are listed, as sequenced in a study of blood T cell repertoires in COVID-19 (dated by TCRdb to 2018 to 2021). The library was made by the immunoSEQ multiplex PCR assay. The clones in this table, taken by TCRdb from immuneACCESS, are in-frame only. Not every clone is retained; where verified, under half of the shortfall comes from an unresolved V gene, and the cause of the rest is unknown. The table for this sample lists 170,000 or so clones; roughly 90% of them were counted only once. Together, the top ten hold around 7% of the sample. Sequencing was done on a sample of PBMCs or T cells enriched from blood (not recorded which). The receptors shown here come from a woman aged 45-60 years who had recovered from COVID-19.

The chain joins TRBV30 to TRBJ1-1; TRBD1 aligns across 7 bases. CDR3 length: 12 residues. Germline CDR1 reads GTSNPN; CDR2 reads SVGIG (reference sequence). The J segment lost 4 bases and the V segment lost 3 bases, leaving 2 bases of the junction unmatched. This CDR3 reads CAWRSGGTEAFF. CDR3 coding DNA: TGTGCCTGGAGGTCAGGGGGCACTGAAGCTTTCTTT.

In nucleotides, the CDR3 is TGTGCCAGCAGCCAGAATAATAGAAAGGGCGGGGGGAACACTGAAGCTTTCTTT. Residues: CASSQNNRKGGGNTEAFF. V usage is TRBV4-2 and J usage is TRBJ1-1, with D tentatively TRBD1 (5 bases). Trimming took off 3 bases at V and 1 base at J, with 21 bases between the two ends. The germline V gene has CDR1 LGHNA and CDR2 YNFKEQ. This CDR3 has 18 amino acids.

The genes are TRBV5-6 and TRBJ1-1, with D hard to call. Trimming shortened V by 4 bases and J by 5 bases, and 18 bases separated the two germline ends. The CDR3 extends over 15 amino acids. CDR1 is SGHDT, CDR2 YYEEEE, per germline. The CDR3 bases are TGTGCCAGCAGCCCGAGGGCCGTCTGGAGGACTGAAGCTTTCTTT. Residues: CASSPRAVWRTEAFF.

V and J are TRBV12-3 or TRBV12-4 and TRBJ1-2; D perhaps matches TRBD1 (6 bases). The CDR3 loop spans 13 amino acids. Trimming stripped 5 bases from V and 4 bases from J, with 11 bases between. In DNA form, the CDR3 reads TGTGCCAGCAGTCCGGACAGAACCTATGGCTACACCTTC. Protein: CASSPDRTYGYTF.

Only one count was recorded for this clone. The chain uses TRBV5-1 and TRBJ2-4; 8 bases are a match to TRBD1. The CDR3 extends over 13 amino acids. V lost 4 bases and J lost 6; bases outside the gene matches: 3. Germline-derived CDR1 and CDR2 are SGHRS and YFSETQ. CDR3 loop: CASSDRGGNIQYF. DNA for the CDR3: TGCGCCAGCAGCGACAGGGGAGGAAACATTCAGTACTTC.

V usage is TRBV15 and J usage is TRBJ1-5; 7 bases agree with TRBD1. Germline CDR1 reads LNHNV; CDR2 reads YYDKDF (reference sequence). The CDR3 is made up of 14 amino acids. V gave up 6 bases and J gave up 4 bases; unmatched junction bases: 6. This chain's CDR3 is CATSLTQGNQPQHF. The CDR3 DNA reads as TGTGCCACCAGTTTAACACAGGGGAATCAGCCCCAGCATTTT.

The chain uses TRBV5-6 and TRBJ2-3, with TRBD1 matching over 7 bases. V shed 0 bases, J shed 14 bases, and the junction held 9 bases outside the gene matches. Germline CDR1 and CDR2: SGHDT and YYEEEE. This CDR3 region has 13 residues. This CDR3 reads CASSLAGQAVRYF. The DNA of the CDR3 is TGTGCCAGCAGCTTGGCAGGACAGGCGGTAAGGTATTTT.

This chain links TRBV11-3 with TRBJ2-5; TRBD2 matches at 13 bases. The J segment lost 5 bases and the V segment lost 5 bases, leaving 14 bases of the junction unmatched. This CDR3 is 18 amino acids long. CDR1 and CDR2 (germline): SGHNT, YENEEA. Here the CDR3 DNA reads TGTGCCAGCAGCCCCCGACTAGCGGGGGGTCGCCGCGCGGAGACCCAGTACTTC. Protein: CASSPRLAGGRRAETQYF.

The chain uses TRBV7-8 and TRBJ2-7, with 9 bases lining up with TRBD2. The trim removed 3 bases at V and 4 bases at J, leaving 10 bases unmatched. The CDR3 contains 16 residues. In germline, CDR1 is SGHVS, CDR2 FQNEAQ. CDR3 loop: CASSFSAGGSGYEQYF. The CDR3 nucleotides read TGTGCCAGCAGCTTTTCAGCGGGGGGCTCCGGGTACGAGCAGTACTTC.

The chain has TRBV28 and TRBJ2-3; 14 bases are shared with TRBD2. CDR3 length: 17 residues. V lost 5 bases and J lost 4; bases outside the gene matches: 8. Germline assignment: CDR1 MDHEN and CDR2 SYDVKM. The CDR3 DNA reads TGTGCCAGCAGTCCAGGACTAGCGGGGGGCCAGGCAGATACGCAGTATTTT. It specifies CASSPGLAGGQADTQYF.

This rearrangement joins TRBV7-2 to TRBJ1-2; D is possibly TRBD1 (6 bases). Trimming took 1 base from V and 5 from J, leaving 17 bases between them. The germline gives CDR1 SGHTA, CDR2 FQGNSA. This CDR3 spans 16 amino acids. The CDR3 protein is CASSLGYSNRDYGYTF. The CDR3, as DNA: TGTGCCAGCAGCTTAGGTTACTCCAACAGGGATTATGGCTACACCTTC.

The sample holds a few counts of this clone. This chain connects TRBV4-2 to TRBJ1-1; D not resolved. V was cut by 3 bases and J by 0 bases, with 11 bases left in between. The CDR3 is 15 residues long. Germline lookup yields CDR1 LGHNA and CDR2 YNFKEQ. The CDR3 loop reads CASSQSAVMNTEAFF. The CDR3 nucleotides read TGTGCCAGCAGCCAGAGCGCCGTCATGAACACTGAAGCTTTCTTT.

In DNA form, the CDR3 reads TGTGCCAGCAGCTTATGGCTCGGGACAGGGATCGATATGGACCAGTACTTC. Its protein product is CASSLWLGTGIDMDQYF. The V gene is TRBV7-8, the J gene TRBJ2-5; 9 nucleotides line up with TRBD1. J was trimmed by 10 bases and V by 2 bases; bases with no gene match: 17. Germline CDR1 SGHVS, CDR2 FQNEAQ. The CDR3 loop spans 17 amino acids.

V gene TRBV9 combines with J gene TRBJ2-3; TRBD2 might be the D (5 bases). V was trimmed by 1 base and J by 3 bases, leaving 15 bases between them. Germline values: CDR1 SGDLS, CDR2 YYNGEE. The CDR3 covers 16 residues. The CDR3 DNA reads TGTGCCAGCAGCGTAAGTTCGAGCGGAGGAACAGATACGCAGTATTTT. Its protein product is CASSVSSSGGTDTQYF.

Written as DNA, the CDR3 is TGCGCCAGCAGCCCCCGAAATAGGGGGCCATCGAGCGGGGAGCTGTTTTTT. This codes for CASSPRNRGPSSGELFF. This chain links TRBV4-1 with TRBJ2-2; 7 nucleotides line up with TRBD1. The CDR3 loop spans 17 amino acids. Trimming at V came to 4 bases and at J to 7 bases, leaving 15 bases not matched to a gene. CDR1 and CDR2 from the germline V gene are MGHRA and YSYEKL.

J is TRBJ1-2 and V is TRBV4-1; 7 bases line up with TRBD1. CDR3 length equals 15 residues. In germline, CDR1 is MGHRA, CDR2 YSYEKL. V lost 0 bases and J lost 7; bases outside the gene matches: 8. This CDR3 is CASSQEGTRGTGYTF. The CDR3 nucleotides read TGCGCCAGCAGCCAAGAGGGCACCAGGGGGACTGGCTACACCTTC.

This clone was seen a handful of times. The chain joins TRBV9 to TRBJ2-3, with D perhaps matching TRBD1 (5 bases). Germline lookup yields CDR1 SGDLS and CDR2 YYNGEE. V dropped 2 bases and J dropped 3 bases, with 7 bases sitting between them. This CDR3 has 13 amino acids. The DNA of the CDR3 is TGTGCCAGCAGCGTCCGACAGACAGATACGCAGTATTTT. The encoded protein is CASSVRQTDTQYF.

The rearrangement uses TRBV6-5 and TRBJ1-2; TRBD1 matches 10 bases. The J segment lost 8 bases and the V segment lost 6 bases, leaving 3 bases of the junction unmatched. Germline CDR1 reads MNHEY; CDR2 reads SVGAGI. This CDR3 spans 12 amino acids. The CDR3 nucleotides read TGTGCCAGCAGCCGGGACAGGGGAGGCTACACCTTC. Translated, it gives CASSRDRGGYTF.

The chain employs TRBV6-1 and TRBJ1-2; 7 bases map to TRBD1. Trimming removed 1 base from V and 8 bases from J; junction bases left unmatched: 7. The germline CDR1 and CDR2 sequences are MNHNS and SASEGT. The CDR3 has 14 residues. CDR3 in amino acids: CASSEVLQGEGYTF. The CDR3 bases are TGTGCCAGCAGTGAAGTTCTGCAGGGGGAAGGCTACACCTTC.

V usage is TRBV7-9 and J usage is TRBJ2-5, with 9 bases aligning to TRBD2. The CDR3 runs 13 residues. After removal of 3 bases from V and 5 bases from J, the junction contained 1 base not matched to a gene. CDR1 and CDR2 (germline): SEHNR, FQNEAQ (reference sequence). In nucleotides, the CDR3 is TGTGCCAGCAGCTTGCTAGCGGGGGAGACCCAGTACTTC. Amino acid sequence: CASSLLAGETQYF.

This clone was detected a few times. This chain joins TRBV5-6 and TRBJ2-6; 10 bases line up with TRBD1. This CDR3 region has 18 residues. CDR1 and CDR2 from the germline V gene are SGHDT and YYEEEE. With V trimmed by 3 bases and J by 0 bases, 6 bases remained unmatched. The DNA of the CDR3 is TGTGCCAGCAGCTCGTGGACAGGGGGAATCTCTGGGGCCAACGTCCTGACTTTC. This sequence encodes CASSSWTGGISGANVLTF. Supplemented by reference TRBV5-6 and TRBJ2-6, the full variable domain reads DAGVTQSPTHLIKTRGQQVTLRCSPKSGHDTVSWYQQALGQGPQFIFQYYEEEERQRGNFPDRFSGHQFPNYSSELNVNALLLGDSALYLCASSSWTGGISGANVLTFGAGSRLTVL.

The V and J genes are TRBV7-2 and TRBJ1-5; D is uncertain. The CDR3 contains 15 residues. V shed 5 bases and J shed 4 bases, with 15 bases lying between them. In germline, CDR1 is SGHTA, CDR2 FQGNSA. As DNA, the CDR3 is TGTGCCAGCAGCCCTGACCTGGCGGGGAATCAGCCCCAGCATTTT. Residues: CASSPDLAGNQPQHF.

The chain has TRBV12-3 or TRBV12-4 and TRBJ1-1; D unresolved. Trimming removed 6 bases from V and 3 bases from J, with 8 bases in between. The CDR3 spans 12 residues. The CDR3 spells CASSQTYTEAFF. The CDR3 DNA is TGTGCCAGCAGCCAGACTTACACTGAAGCTTTCTTT.

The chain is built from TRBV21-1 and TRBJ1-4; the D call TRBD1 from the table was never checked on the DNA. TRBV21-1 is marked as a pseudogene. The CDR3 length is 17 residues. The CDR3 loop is CASSRGACGQGREKLFF. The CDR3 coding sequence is TGTGCCAGCAGCAGAGGGGCGTGCGGACAGGGGCGGGAAAAACTGTTTTTT.

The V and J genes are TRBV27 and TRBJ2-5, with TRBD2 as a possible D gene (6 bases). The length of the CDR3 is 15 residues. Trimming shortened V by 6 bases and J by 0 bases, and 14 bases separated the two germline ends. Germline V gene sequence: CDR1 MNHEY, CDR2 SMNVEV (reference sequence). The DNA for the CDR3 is TGTGCCAGCAGCGGTGCGGGGAGGTACCAAGAGACCCAGTACTTC. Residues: CASSGAGRYQETQYF.

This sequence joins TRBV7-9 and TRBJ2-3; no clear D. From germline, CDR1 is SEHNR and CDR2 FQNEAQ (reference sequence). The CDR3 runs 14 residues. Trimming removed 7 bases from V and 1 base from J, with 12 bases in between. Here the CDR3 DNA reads TGTGCCAGCAACCCGACAATGGGCACAGATACGCAGTATTTT. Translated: CASNPTMGTDTQYF.

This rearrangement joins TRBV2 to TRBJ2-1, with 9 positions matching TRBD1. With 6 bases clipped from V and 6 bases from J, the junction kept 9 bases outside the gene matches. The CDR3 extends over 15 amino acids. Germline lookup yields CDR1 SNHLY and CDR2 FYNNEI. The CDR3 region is CASSSGTGLRNEQFF. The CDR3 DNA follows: TGTGCCAGCAGCTCCGGGACAGGGCTGCGCAATGAGCAGTTCTTC.